One and the same sample provided the 28 T cell receptor beta chains below, sequenced in a study of T-cell memory formation after mild COVID-19. Each CDR3 protein is one row after TCRdb ran MiXCR on the 5' RACE reads. This table holds 550,000 to 700,000 distinct CDR3 sequences, 15% to 20% found once. The specimen was PBMCs or a T cell subset sorted from them (not recorded which). The receptors here all came from an adult woman who had mild COVID-19 (a few samples of this study predate the infection). Cell type and time point are not known.

CDR3 protein: CASIHGRTVADTQYF. CDR3 nucleotide sequence: TGTGCCAGCATTCACGGCAGGACGGTCGCAGATACGCAGTATTTT. The V call is TRBV6-2 or TRBV6-3, the J call TRBJ2-3; D unclear. CDR3 size: 15 residues. The V gene's germline CDR1 is MNHEY and CDR2 SVGEGT. Trimming pared 7 bases from V and 4 bases from J, leaving 18 bases between.

This clonotype occurred a few times. The V gene is TRBV12-3 or TRBV12-4, the J gene TRBJ2-5, with a possible D match to TRBD1 (5 bases). Trimming shortened V by 3 bases and J by 2 bases, and 10 bases separated the two germline ends. The CDR3 covers 14 residues. CDR3 DNA: TGTGCCAGCAGTTTTCAGCCAGGGCAAGAGACCCAGTACTTC. Its protein product is CASSFQPGQETQYF.

At least ten counts were recorded for this clonotype. The genes are TRBV11-3 and TRBJ2-1; D remains unclear. The CDR3 has 13 amino acids. The ends were cut back, 5 bases at V and 3 bases at J, with 8 bases in the middle. Germline CDR1 is SGHNT and CDR2 is YENEEA. The CDR3 nucleotides read TGTGCCAGCAGCCTCAGTAACTACAATGAGCAGTTCTTC. Protein product: CASSLSNYNEQFF.

J is TRBJ2-5 and V is TRBV30; 9 positions agree with TRBD2. The CDR3 extends over 14 amino acids. The V gene's germline CDR1 is GTSNPN and CDR2 SVGIG (reference sequence). J gave up 6 bases and V 1 base, and 6 bases lay outside the gene matches. In DNA form, the CDR3 reads TGTGCCTGGAGTGAAGCCGGACTAGCGAAGACCCAGTACTTC. Protein sequence: CAWSEAGLAKTQYF.

This clonotype was counted only a few times. The rearrangement links TRBV20-1 to TRBJ2-7; unclear D gene. From germline, CDR1 is DFQATT and CDR2 SNEGSKA (reference sequence). V lost 6 bases, J lost 4 bases, and 19 bases lay in between. The CDR3 extends over 14 amino acids. The CDR3 coding sequence is TGCAGTGCCTCCGGCGGACGAACGAGGTACGAGCAGTACTTC. This encodes CSASGGRTRYEQYF.

The rearrangement joins TRBV19 to TRBJ1-2; possible D gene TRBD1, 6 bases. V was pared by 5 bases and J by 4 bases, with 14 bases between. Germline loops: CDR1 LNHDA, CDR2 SQIVND (reference sequence). The CDR3 consists of 14 residues. CDR3 DNA: TGTGCCAGTAGTCGGATCACAGGGTTCTATGGCTACACCTTC. Its protein is CASSRITGFYGYTF. Drawing the rest from reference TRBV19 and TRBJ1-2, the complete variable domain is DGGITQSPKYLFRKEGQNVTLSCEQNLNHDAMYWYRQDPGQGLRLIYYSQIVNDFQKGDIAEGYSVSREKKESFPLTVTSAQKNPTAFYLCASSRITGFYGYTFGSGTRLTVV.

The rearrangement joins TRBV6-1 to TRBJ2-5; 13 bases fit TRBD2. V shed 6 bases and J 4 bases; nucleotides not matched to a gene: 5. CDR3 length: 15 residues. Germline CDR1 is MNHNS and CDR2 is SASEGT. CDR3 DNA sequence: TGTGCCAGCAGGCGACTAGCGGGAGGAGGAGAGACCCAGTACTTC. Its translation: CASRRLAGGGETQYF.

The chain has TRBV30 and TRBJ2-3, with a weak D call TRBD1 (6 bases). The germline gives CDR1 GTSNPN, CDR2 SVGIG (reference sequence). The CDR3 is made up of 15 amino acids. The germline V and J ends were trimmed by 5 bases and 4 bases, with 19 bases remaining between them. The CDR3 nucleotides read TGTGCCTGGGAACCTGCAACAGGGATCGCAGATACGCAGTATTTT. This codes for CAWEPATGIADTQYF. The full variable domain, rest sourced from reference TRBV30 and TRBJ2-3, is SQTIHQWPATLVQPVGSPLSLECTVEGTSNPNLYWYRQAAGRGLQLLFYSVGIGQISSEVPQNLSASRPQDRQFILSSKKLLLSDSGFYLCAWEPATGIADTQYFGPGTRLTVL.

This rearrangement joins TRBV25-1 to TRBJ2-3, with 7 bases that match TRBD2. Germline CDR1 is MGHDK and CDR2 is SYGVNS. The CDR3 covers 20 residues. Trimming at V came to 4 bases and at J to 2 bases, leaving 21 bases not matched to a gene. The CDR3, as DNA: TGTGCCAGCAGTGTTGGGGCGGGGGACCACCTCCCTTCATTCACAGATACGCAGTATTTT. Translation gives CASSVGAGDHLPSFTDTQYF.

The CDR3 DNA is TGTGCCATCAGCGACCTAGCGCCCAACACCGGGGAGCTGTTTTTT. As protein: CAISDLAPNTGELFF. The chain couples TRBV10-3 to TRBJ2-2, with TRBD2 as a possible D gene (6 bases). Germline V CDR1 and CDR2: ENHRY, SYGVKD. Trimming cost V 6 bases and J 2 bases, with 13 bases left between them. The CDR3 sequence is 15 residues long.

The V gene is TRBV5-4, the J gene TRBJ1-4; maybe TRBD1 (6 bases). V was cut by 4 bases and J by 9 bases, with 19 bases left in between. Germline V gene data show CDR1 as SGHNT and CDR2 as YYREEE (reference sequence). This CDR3 comprises 15 residues. DNA of the CDR3: TGTGCCAGCAGCCGCAAGGGCGAGGGGGTGAAAAAACTGTTTTTT. As protein: CASSRKGEGVKKLFF. The variable domain in full, completed from reference TRBV5-4 and TRBJ1-4, reads ETGVTQSPTHLIKTRGQQVTLRCSSQSGHNTVSWYQQALGQGPQFIFQYYREEENGRGNFPPRFSGLQFPNYSSELNVNALELDDSALYLCASSRKGEGVKKLFFGSGTQLSVL.

The V and J genes are TRBV12-3 or TRBV12-4 and TRBJ1-2, with D maybe TRBD1 (6 bases). Between the trimmed V and J ends, which lost 1 base and 3 bases, there was a span of 9 bases. The CDR3 has 14 amino acids. The CDR3 is CASSLGGLYYGYTF. In nucleotides, the CDR3 is TGTGCCAGCAGTTTAGGGGGGCTTTACTATGGCTACACCTTC.

This clonotype appeared many times. The chain employs TRBV10-3 and TRBJ1-1; TRBD1 is a possible D gene (5 bases). This CDR3 has 15 amino acids. V dropped 2 bases and J dropped 1 base, with 11 bases sitting between them. Per the germline V gene, CDR1 is ENHRY and CDR2 is SYGVKD. CDR3 bases: TGTGCCATCAGTGAGAAGGGGATCGAGAACACTGAAGCTTTCTTT. It yields the protein CAISEKGIENTEAFF.

The rearrangement links TRBV20-1 to TRBJ1-6; no firm D call. V lost 4 bases, J lost 3 bases, and 13 bases lay in between. Germline CDR1 and CDR2: DFQATT and SNEGSKA (reference sequence). The CDR3 contains 15 residues. CDR3 sequence (DNA): TGCAGTGCTATCCCGCGGGGAAGCTATAATTCACCCCTCCACTTT. This encodes CSAIPRGSYNSPLHF.

This clonotype was seen a handful of times. V gene TRBV20-1 combines with J gene TRBJ2-7; 8 bases align to TRBD1. This CDR3 has 14 amino acids. Per the germline V gene, CDR1 is DFQATT and CDR2 is SNEGSKA (reference sequence). Trimming at V came to 3 bases and at J to 6 bases, leaving 10 bases not matched to a gene. The CDR3, as DNA: TGCAGTGCTAGTCAGGGGGCGGTCGGAAGCGAGCAGTACTTC. It translates to CSASQGAVGSEQYF.

This rearrangement joins TRBV20-1 to TRBJ1-2, with 8 bases lining up with TRBD1. The CDR3 runs to 14 residues. Per germline, CDR1 DFQATT and CDR2 SNEGSKA (reference sequence). Trimming removed 0 bases from V and 5 bases from J; junction bases left unmatched: 5. CDR3 sequence: CSARDRDRPYGYTF. In DNA, the CDR3 is TGCAGTGCTAGAGATCGGGACAGGCCGTATGGCTACACCTTC.

This clonotype was picked up a small number of times. The CDR3 DNA reads as TGTGCCAGCAGCCAAGAACCCTCGGCTTACAGCTACGAGCAGTACTTC. Translated: CASSQEPSAYSYEQYF. The rearrangement links TRBV14 to TRBJ2-7; D unclear. This CDR3 spans 16 amino acids. Trimming took off 0 bases at V and 3 bases at J, with 15 bases between the two ends. Germline V lookup: CDR1 SGHDN, CDR2 FVKESK.

This clonotype occurred a few times. The rearrangement links TRBV5-1 to TRBJ2-3, with TRBD1 identical over 10 bases. Germline V lookup: CDR1 SGHRS, CDR2 YFSETQ. With V trimmed by 3 bases and J by 4 bases, 5 bases remained unmatched. The CDR3 is made up of 15 amino acids. DNA of the CDR3: TGCGCCAGCAGCTCCGGGACAGGGGACTCAGATACGCAGTATTTT. Residues: CASSSGTGDSDTQYF.

This clonotype was picked up a small number of times. This chain's CDR3 is CASSPTGTGSYEQYF. In DNA, the CDR3 is TGTGCCAGCAGTCCAACTGGGACAGGGAGCTACGAGCAGTACTTC. The chain uses TRBV27 and TRBJ2-7; TRBD1 agrees at 9 bases. Per the germline V gene, CDR1 is MNHEY and CDR2 is SMNVEV (reference sequence). The CDR3 is 15 residues long. V was pared by 5 bases and J by 3 bases, with 8 bases of the junction left unmatched.

A few counts support this clonotype. This sequence joins TRBV7-8 and TRBJ2-7; possibly TRBD2 for D (5 bases). The germline V gene encodes CDR1 SGHVS and CDR2 FQNEAQ. This CDR3 comprises 14 residues. With 1 base removed from V and 7 bases from J, the gap between germline ends came to 14 bases. The CDR3 DNA reads TGTGCCAGCAGCTTAGGTGTCGAGGGTGGAGAGCAGTACTTC. Its translation: CASSLGVEGGEQYF.

The CDR3 loop is CSVLGLAWGNIQYF. The CDR3 region has the DNA TGCAGCGTCCTGGGACTAGCGTGGGGAAACATTCAGTACTTC. The chain employs TRBV29-1 and TRBJ2-4, with TRBD2 matching 10 bases. Germline-derived CDR1 and CDR2 are SQVTM and ANQGSEA. This CDR3 spans 14 amino acids. Trimming at V came to 6 bases and at J to 6 bases, leaving 8 bases not matched to a gene.

The CDR3 DNA sequence: TGTGCCAGCAGCCCTGTACGAGCGGGGAACACCGGGGAGCTGTTTTTT. It codes for CASSPVRAGNTGELFF. The chain carries TRBV4-2 and TRBJ2-2, with D tentatively TRBD2 (6 bases). CDR1 is LGHNA, CDR2 YNFKEQ, per germline. The CDR3 runs 16 residues. Trimming stripped 4 bases from V and 1 base from J, with 13 bases between.

This clonotype was recorded a few times. The J gene is TRBJ2-5, the V gene TRBV20-1; tentative D call: TRBD1 (5 bases). Germline assignment: CDR1 DFQATT and CDR2 SNEGSKA (reference sequence). This CDR3 contains 14 residues. Deletions cut 8 bases from V and 0 bases from J, with 16 bases between. CDR3 residues: CSWSRQTYQETQYF. In nucleotides, the CDR3 is TGCAGTTGGTCCCGACAGACCTACCAAGAGACCCAGTACTTC.

V and J are TRBV7-9 and TRBJ1-6; no firm D call. Germline CDR1 reads SEHNR; CDR2 reads FQNEAQ (reference sequence). Trimming removed 3 bases at V and 14 bases at J, with 8 bases between. The CDR3 extends over 11 amino acids. The CDR3 sequence is CASSLDVALHF. The CDR3 DNA is TGTGCCAGCAGCTTGGACGTAGCCCTCCACTTT.

V usage is TRBV13 and J usage is TRBJ1-2, with 9 bases matching TRBD1. This CDR3 has 15 amino acids. Germline-derived CDR1 and CDR2 are PRHDT and FYEKMQ (reference sequence). Losses at the gene ends were 0 bases for V and 8 bases for J; bases not matched to a gene: 7. The DNA for the CDR3 is TGTGCCAGCAGCTTAGGCCTAGGACAGGGGAACGGCTACACCTTC. It yields the protein CASSLGLGQGNGYTF.

The sample holds a few counts of this clonotype. The chain couples TRBV10-3 to TRBJ2-3; possibly TRBD2 for D (6 bases). The germline V gene encodes CDR1 ENHRY and CDR2 SYGVKD. The CDR3 extends over 16 amino acids. Trimming pared 5 bases from V and 2 bases from J, leaving 17 bases between. CDR3 sequence reads: CAISPYSGTHTDTQYF. The DNA of the CDR3 is TGTGCCATCAGTCCCTATAGCGGTACCCACACAGATACGCAGTATTTT.

This clonotype was picked up many times. This rearrangement joins TRBV7-9 to TRBJ1-1, with D unclear. Germline-derived CDR1 and CDR2 are SEHNR and FQNEAQ (reference sequence). V was cut by 4 bases and J by 11 bases, with 20 bases left in between. The CDR3 sequence is 14 residues long. CDR3 amino acids: CASSSQSGVSGAFF. The CDR3 DNA reads as TGTGCCAGCAGCTCACAGTCGGGAGTCTCTGGGGCTTTCTTT.

The CDR3 DNA follows: TGTGCCAGCAGTTACTCGGCCGAAGAACAGAACACTGAAGCTTTCTTT. This translates into CASSYSAEEQNTEAFF. V gene TRBV6-2 or TRBV6-3 combines with J gene TRBJ1-1; D gene ambiguous. This CDR3 has 16 residues. V lost 0 bases and J lost 1, with 12 bases in between. CDR1 is MNHEY, CDR2 SVGEGT, per germline.